This T cell receptor beta chain was obtained from a study of blood T cell repertoires in COVID-19 (dated by TCRdb to the early 2020s). About the study as a whole: Samples covering the acute and convalescent phases of COVID-19 were provided by collaborators in the United States, Italy and Spain. The material from the prospective study consisted of cDNA or gDNA derived from T cells, B-cell-depleted T cells, or PBMCs. Subjects who had been exposed to COVID-19, were actively infected with it, or had recovered from it provided the deeply sampled blood TCRbeta repertoires that made up the dataset. The repertoires were released in a freely available public database meant as a resource for research on the immune response to SARS-CoV-2. Samples came from the ongoing ImmuneRACE study (first 160 participants) plus 1,254 subjects from 6 global collaborators. A de-identified subject ID, COVID-19 status, age in years and sex were almost always included in the sample metadata. Where available, HLA class I and class II types were obtained from metadata supplied by the sample provider rather than from assay-based typing.

Each collaborating institution followed its own protocols to collect whole blood in K2EDTA tubes. Collaborator samples were shipped for TCRbeta analysis as frozen whole blood, isolated PBMCs, or DNA extracted from either sample type. The immunoSEQ Assay, a bias-controlled multiplex PCR, was used to amplify TCRbeta CDR3 regions from genomic DNA. As for the original processing: Within the assay, amplification of reference gene primers was used to estimate how many nucleated cells each sample contained. To quantify the absolute abundance of each unique TCRbeta CDR3 rearrangement, sequence reads were collapsed and filtered. Productive Simpson clonality was computed per sample as the square root of Simpson's diversity index over productive rearrangements. In its TCRdb copy, this immuneACCESS table keeps in-frame sequences only and misses some clones. Where compared with another copy, unresolved V genes explain less than half of these, and the others have no known cause. From that table come the V and J calls and clone size; the DNA was used to work out D and trimming. Here the sample has tens of thousands of clones; almost 85% occur a single time. Jointly, the top ten make up less than 8.5% of the sample.

Concerning this clone: The target of this receptor is not known. Base qualities are not provided; no much larger clone lies one nucleotide away.

The investigation overall reported the following: The quantity of clinical and demographic metadata differed by source and by participant and was supplied without curation.

V and J lose 3 bases and 6 bases, and a span of 12 bases separates them. CDR1 is given as SGHRS and CDR2 as YFSETQ, both from the germline V gene. The CDR3 holds 13 amino acids from the cysteine to the phenylalanine. Solely the CDR3 DNA is kept, with 39 bases framed from the first base. Sequencing input: peripheral blood. The origin of this receptor is a human donor in a cohort sampled during active COVID-19. The chain employs TRBV5-1 and TRBJ1-2; no D gene is confidently identified. In nucleotides, the sequence is TGCGCCAGCAGCTACCCGGGAACCCATGGCTACACCTTC. The translation is CASSYPGTHGYTF.